The 28 T cell receptor beta chains given below trace back to one sample, sequenced in a study of T cell repertoires in cytomegalovirus infection. For these TCRs, the target antigens are not known. Using its own MiXCR run on the reads, TCRdb lists one record per CDR3 protein. The sample contains about 220,000 distinct CDR3 sequences, 30% to 45% of which appear only once. The sequences come from CD8+ T cells from cultured PBMCs, collected from culture after CMV antigen stimulation. The receptors shown here come from a human donor in good health (CMV status not recorded). Some clones in this sample may be carry-over from other donors' samples.

This chain connects TRBV6-5 to TRBJ1-2, with D possibly TRBD1 on 6 matching bases. V was shortened by 6 bases and J by 3 bases, with 11 bases between the two germline ends. CDR1 MNHEY and CDR2 SVGAGI come from the germline V gene. The CDR3 spans 13 residues. The chain's CDR3 is CASRAGAYYGYTF. The CDR3 DNA reads as TGTGCCAGCAGGGCAGGGGCGTACTATGGCTACACCTTC.

This clonotype was observed a few times. The chain is built from TRBV7-9 and TRBJ2-7; D tentatively reads TRBD1 or TRBD2 (5 bases each). The germline CDR1 and CDR2 sequences are SEHNR and FQNEAQ (reference sequence). The ends were cut back, 5 bases at V and 0 bases at J, with 23 bases in the middle. This CDR3 is built from 18 residues. This CDR3 is CASSPVGTPEIPSYEQYF. CDR3 bases: TGTGCCAGCAGCCCCGTAGGGACCCCCGAAATCCCCTCCTACGAGCAGTACTTC.

J is TRBJ2-1 and V is TRBV20-1; D is ambiguous. Germline CDR1 is DFQATT and CDR2 is SNEGSKA (reference sequence). The CDR3 consists of 11 residues. V lost 2 bases and J lost 7, with 6 bases in between. The CDR3 DNA is TGCAGTGCTAGACTCTCGAATGAGCAGTTCTTC. This translates into CSARLSNEQFF.

V gene TRBV10-1 combines with J gene TRBJ2-4; the match to TRBD1 covers 7 bases. V dropped 0 bases and J dropped 7; count of bases not matched to a gene: 3. The CDR3 has 14 amino acids. Germline-derived CDR1 and CDR2 are WNHNN and SYGVQD (reference sequence). This CDR3 is CASSESTGSNIQYF. The CDR3 coding sequence is TGCGCCAGCAGTGAGTCGACAGGGTCGAACATTCAGTACTTC.

As regards this clonotype: One end of the junction does not line up with germline, which may come from a read error. CDR3 nucleotides: TGTGCCAGCAGCCTAACTCCGGGGCGCTCCTACGAGCAGGACTTC. Residues: CASSLTPGRSYEQDF. V is TRBV27 and J is TRBJ2-7; either TRBD1 or TRBD2 may fit D (5 bases each). Per the germline V gene, CDR1 is MNHEY and CDR2 is SMNVEV (reference sequence). The CDR3 runs 15 residues.

The chain couples TRBV28 to TRBJ2-1; D is unclear. Trimming cost V 4 bases and J 6 bases, with 7 bases left between them. The V gene's germline CDR1 is MDHEN and CDR2 SYDVKM. The CDR3 runs 12 residues. CDR3 sequence: CASSYPSNEQFF. The CDR3, as DNA: TGTGCCAGCAGTTACCCTAGCAATGAGCAGTTCTTC.

The chain uses TRBV12-3 or TRBV12-4 and TRBJ2-7; D might be TRBD1 (6 bases). Trimming shortened V by 6 bases and J by 3 bases, and 15 bases separated the two germline ends. CDR3 size: 14 residues. CDR3 sequence: CASRARDNRYEQYF. CDR3 sequence (DNA): TGTGCCAGCAGGGCCCGGGACAATCGCTACGAGCAGTACTTC.

This chain connects TRBV12-3 or TRBV12-4 to TRBJ2-2, with D possibly TRBD1 on 6 matching bases. The CDR3 is 14 residues long. Trimming left V 5 bases short and J 9 bases short, with 16 bases between. CDR3 loop: CASSVMAGDRELFF. Here the CDR3 DNA reads TGTGCCAGCAGTGTAATGGCAGGGGACCGGGAGCTGTTTTTT.

This chain links TRBV18 with TRBJ2-7, with TRBD2 matching 11 bases. Germline loops: CDR1 KGHSH, CDR2 LQKENI. The trim removed 3 bases at V and 0 bases at J, leaving 4 bases unmatched. This CDR3 has 16 residues. CDR3 amino acids: CASSPGLAEPSYEQYF. CDR3 DNA: TGTGCCAGCTCACCGGGACTAGCGGAGCCCTCCTACGAGCAGTACTTC.

This clonotype was picked up a small number of times. This chain joins TRBV7-2 and TRBJ1-2; perhaps TRBD1 as D (6 bases). The length of the CDR3 is 14 residues. Per germline, CDR1 SGHTA and CDR2 FQGNSA. V lost 4 bases, J lost 3 bases, and 12 bases lay in between. For the CDR3, the DNA is TGTGCCAGCAGCTCGGGACACATTGACTATGGCTACACCTTC. Protein product: CASSSGHIDYGYTF.

The rearrangement joins TRBV7-4 to TRBJ2-3; possibly TRBD1 for D (5 bases). Germline lookup yields CDR1 SGHVT and CDR2 SQSDAQ. The CDR3 runs 15 residues. Trimming stripped 6 bases from V and 1 base from J, with 14 bases between. CDR3 region: CASSPTGARTDTQYF. CDR3 coding DNA: TGTGCCAGCAGTCCTACTGGGGCACGCACAGATACGCAGTATTTT. The complete variable domain, with remaining parts taken from reference TRBV7-4 and TRBJ2-3, reads GAGVSQSPRYKVAKRGRDVALRCDSISGHVTLYWYRQTLGQGSEVLTYSQSDAQRDKSGRPSGRFSAERPERSVSTLKIQRTEQGDSAVYLCASSPTGARTDTQYFGPGTRLTVL.

This sequence joins TRBV5-8 and TRBJ2-6; D may correspond to TRBD1 or TRBD2 (6 bases each). Germline V gives CDR1 SGHTS, CDR2 YDEGEE. The CDR3 spans 17 residues. V lost 2 bases and J 3 bases, leaving 15 bases between the germline ends. The CDR3 loop reads CASSLVPGADGANVLTF. The CDR3 nucleotides are TGTGCCAGCAGCTTAGTGCCGGGGGCGGATGGGGCCAACGTCCTGACTTTC. Full variable domain (missing parts from reference TRBV5-8 and TRBJ2-6): EAGVTQSPTHLIKTRGQQATLRCSPISGHTSVYWYQQALGLGLQFLLWYDEGEERNRGNFPPRFSGRQFPNYSSELNVNALELEDSALYLCASSLVPGADGANVLTFGAGSRLTVL.

The chain combines TRBV7-9 with TRBJ1-1; D not resolved. From germline, CDR1 is SEHNR and CDR2 FQNEAQ (reference sequence). Trimming took off 4 bases at V and 0 bases at J, with 12 bases between the two ends. The CDR3 loop spans 15 amino acids. Here the CDR3 reads CASSSFSSVNTEAFF. The CDR3 nucleotides read TGTGCCAGCAGCTCCTTTTCCTCGGTGAACACTGAAGCTTTCTTT.

The rearrangement joins TRBV12-5 to TRBJ2-3; D ambiguous. Germline assignment: CDR1 LGHNT and CDR2 FRNRAP. V was cut by 2 bases and J by 5 bases, with 8 bases left in between. The CDR3 covers 13 residues. Here the CDR3 DNA reads TGTGCTAGTGGTTTGTATACCATAGATACGCAGTATTTT. Translation: CASGLYTIDTQYF.

This clonotype occurred a few times. This chain uses TRBV7-3 with TRBJ2-3, with 8 positions matching TRBD2. The CDR3 extends over 19 amino acids. Germline values: CDR1 SGHTA, CDR2 FQGTGA. V was pared by 1 base and J by 3 bases, with 15 bases of the junction left unmatched. This CDR3 reads CASSLMGPQRGGITDTQYF. The CDR3, as DNA: TGTGCCAGCAGCTTAATGGGGCCGCAACGCGGGGGGATTACAGATACGCAGTATTTT.

The chain carries TRBV19 and TRBJ1-5; TRBD1 matches 11 bases. The germline gives CDR1 LNHDA, CDR2 SQIVND (reference sequence). Germline trimming cut 11 bases from V and 3 bases from J; bases unmatched to any gene: 9. The length of the CDR3 is 15 residues. In nucleotides, the CDR3 is TGTGCCGTAAGGGACAGGGGGTTATACAATCAGCCCCAGCATTTT. Protein product: CAVRDRGLYNQPQHF.

The V call is TRBV6-5, the J call TRBJ1-1; TRBD1 matches 9 bases. CDR1 is MNHEY and CDR2 is SVGAGI in the germline V gene. V gave up 10 bases and J gave up 2 bases; unmatched junction bases: 5. There are 13 residues in the CDR3. The DNA of the CDR3 is TGTGCCACCCTACAGGGGGCTAACACTGAAGCTTTCTTT. This sequence encodes CATLQGANTEAFF.

The gene calls are TRBV6-5 and TRBJ2-3; D is unresolved. V lost 5 bases and J 3 bases, leaving 12 bases between the germline ends. CDR1 is MNHEY and CDR2 is SVGAGI in the germline V gene. The CDR3 runs to 14 residues. CDR3 residues: CASSLAPGTDTQYF. The CDR3 DNA is TGTGCCAGCAGTCTTGCCCCCGGGACAGATACGCAGTATTTT.

The CDR3 is CASSDRGTTDTQYF. CDR3 DNA: TGTGCCAGCTCCGACAGGGGGACCACAGATACGCAGTATTTT. J is TRBJ2-3 and V is TRBV11-2; 9 bases are shared with TRBD1. The CDR3 consists of 14 residues. Trimming cost V 8 bases and J 2 bases; bases outside gene matches: 5. Germline loops: CDR1 SGHAT, CDR2 FQNNGV.

This clonotype was counted between two and nine times. The V call is TRBV28, the J call TRBJ1-1; 8 positions agree with TRBD1. The V and J ends lost 7 bases and 10 bases, in that order; junction bases with no gene match: 20. Germline CDR1 MDHEN, CDR2 SYDVKM. The CDR3 runs 16 residues. This CDR3 reads CASKVIRQWAGGTAFF. CDR3 coding DNA: TGTGCCAGCAAGGTTATCCGGCAGTGGGCAGGGGGCACAGCTTTCTTT.

The chain carries TRBV27 and TRBJ1-5, with TRBD1 identical over 9 bases. Germline lookup yields CDR1 MNHEY and CDR2 SMNVEV (reference sequence). The junction had 15 bases not matched to a gene; V was cut back by 6 bases and J by 0 bases. The CDR3 loop spans 19 amino acids. This CDR3 is CASSPSPGTGLLSNQPQHF. The CDR3 bases are TGTGCCAGCAGCCCATCCCCCGGGACAGGGCTCCTTAGCAATCAGCCCCAGCATTTT.

V gene TRBV12-3 or TRBV12-4 combines with J gene TRBJ2-5, with 7 bases fitting TRBD2. Trimming at V came to 6 bases and at J to 2 bases, leaving 9 bases not matched to a gene. The CDR3 totals 15 residues. Here the CDR3 reads CASSPGLAEQETQYF. CDR3 in DNA: TGTGCCAGCAGCCCGGGGCTAGCGGAACAAGAGACCCAGTACTTC.

The rearrangement joins TRBV19 to TRBJ1-2; TRBD1 is a possible D gene (6 bases). Germline V CDR1 and CDR2: LNHDA, SQIVND (reference sequence). The CDR3 consists of 15 residues. Trimming pared 7 bases from V and 0 bases from J, leaving 15 bases between. CDR3 in DNA: TGTGCCAGTACCACGACAGGACTCACTAACTATGGCTACACCTTC. Its protein product is CASTTTGLTNYGYTF.

The chain joins TRBV12-3 or TRBV12-4 to TRBJ2-2; 7 bases align to TRBD2. This CDR3 contains 16 residues. V trimming: 2 bases; J trimming: 4 bases; junction bases outside the gene matches: 7. This chain's CDR3 is CASSLPAGVGTGELFF. CDR3 coding DNA: TGTGCCAGCAGTTTACCGGCGGGGGTAGGCACCGGGGAGCTGTTTTTT.

This clonotype came up once. V gene TRBV7-9 combines with J gene TRBJ2-7; 7 nucleotides agree with TRBD2. The CDR3 has 15 amino acids. The V gene's germline CDR1 is SEHNR and CDR2 FQNEAQ (reference sequence). Trimming took 1 base from V and 2 from J; bases not matched to a gene: 5. In DNA, the CDR3 is TGTGCCAGCAGCTTAGGGGCGGGGGTCCCCTACGAGCAGTACTTC. Its protein product is CASSLGAGVPYEQYF.

The chain recombines TRBV2 with TRBJ1-5, with TRBD1 identical over 7 bases. Germline V gene data show CDR1 as SNHLY and CDR2 as FYNNEI. Trimming cost V 3 bases and J 2 bases; bases outside gene matches: 7. The CDR3 loop spans 16 amino acids. CDR3 nucleotide sequence: TGTGCCAGCAGTGACACAGGGGTCTGGGGCAATCAGCCCCAGCATTTT. It codes for CASSDTGVWGNQPQHF. Together with reference TRBV2 and TRBJ1-5, the CDR3 gives the full variable domain: EPEVTQTPSHQVTQMGQEVILRCVPISNHLYFYWYRQILGQKVEFLVSFYNNEISEKSEIFDDQFSVERPDGSNFTLKIRSTKLEDSAMYFCASSDTGVWGNQPQHFGDGTRLSIL.

This chain connects TRBV7-9 to TRBJ1-4; 10 bases agree with TRBD1. Germline-derived CDR1 and CDR2 are SEHNR and FQNEAQ (reference sequence). The ends lost 6 bases at V and 5 bases at J; junction bases unmatched: 3. The CDR3 consists of 14 residues. The DNA for the CDR3 is TGTGCCAGCAGATCGGGACAGGGGAATGAAAAACTGTTTTTT. Translation: CASRSGQGNEKLFF.

This clonotype was detected only a few times. The chain is built from TRBV28 and TRBJ2-7; TRBD2 might be the D (5 bases). Germline lookup yields CDR1 MDHEN and CDR2 SYDVKM. This CDR3 spans 13 amino acids. Trimming shortened V by 8 bases and J by 3 bases, and 14 bases separated the two germline ends. CDR3 nucleotide sequence: TGTGCCAGCCTTCCGGACTCCATCTACGAGCAGTACTTC. Protein product: CASLPDSIYEQYF.